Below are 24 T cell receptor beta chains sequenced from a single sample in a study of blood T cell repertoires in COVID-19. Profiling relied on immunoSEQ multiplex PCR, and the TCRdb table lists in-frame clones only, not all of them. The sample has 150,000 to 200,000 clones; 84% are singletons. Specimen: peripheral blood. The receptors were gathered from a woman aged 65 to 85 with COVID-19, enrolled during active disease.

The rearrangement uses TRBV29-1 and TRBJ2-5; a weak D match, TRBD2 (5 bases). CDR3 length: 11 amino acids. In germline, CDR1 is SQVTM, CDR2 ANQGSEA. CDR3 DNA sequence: TGCACTATTCGGGAACAAGAGACCCAGTACTTC. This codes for CTIREQETQYF. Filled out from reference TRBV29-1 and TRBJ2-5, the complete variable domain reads SAVISQKPSRDICQRGTSLTIQCQVDSQVTMMFWYRQQPGQSLTLIATANQGSEATYESGFVIDKFPISRPNLTFSTLTVSNMSPEDSSIYLCTIREQETQYFGPGTRLLVL.

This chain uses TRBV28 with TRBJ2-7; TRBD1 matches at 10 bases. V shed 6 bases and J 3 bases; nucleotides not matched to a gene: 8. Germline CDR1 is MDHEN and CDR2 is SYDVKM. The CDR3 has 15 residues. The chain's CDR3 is CASSSTGGTYYEQYF. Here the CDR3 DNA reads TGTGCCAGCAGCTCGACAGGGGGCACGTACTACGAGCAGTACTTC.

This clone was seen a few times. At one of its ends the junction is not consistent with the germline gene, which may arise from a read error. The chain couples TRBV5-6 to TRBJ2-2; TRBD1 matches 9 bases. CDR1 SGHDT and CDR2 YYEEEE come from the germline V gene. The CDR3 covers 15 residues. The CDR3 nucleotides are TGTGCCAGCAGCTTCGGGACAGGGAACGCCGGGGAGCTGTTTTTT. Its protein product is CASSFGTGNAGELFF. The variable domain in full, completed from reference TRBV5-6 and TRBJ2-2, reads DAGVTQSPTHLIKTRGQQVTLRCSPKSGHDTVSWYQQALGQGPQFIFQYYEEEERQRGNFPDRFSGHQFPNYSSELNVNALLLGDSALYLCASSFGTGNAGELFFGEGSRLTVL.

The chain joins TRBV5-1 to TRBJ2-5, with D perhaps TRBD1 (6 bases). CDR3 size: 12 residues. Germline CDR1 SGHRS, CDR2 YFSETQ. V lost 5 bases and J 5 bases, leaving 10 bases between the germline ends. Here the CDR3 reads CASSQGFETQYF. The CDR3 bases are TGCGCCAGCAGTCAGGGGTTCGAGACCCAGTACTTC.

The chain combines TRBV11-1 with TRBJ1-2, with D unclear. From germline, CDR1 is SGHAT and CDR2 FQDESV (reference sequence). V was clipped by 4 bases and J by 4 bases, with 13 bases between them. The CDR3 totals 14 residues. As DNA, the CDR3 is TGTGCCAGCAGCTCGATGAGTGGGAGCTATGGCTACACCTTC. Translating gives CASSSMSGSYGYTF. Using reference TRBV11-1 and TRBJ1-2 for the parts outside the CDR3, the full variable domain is EAEVAQSPRYKITEKSQAVAFWCDPISGHATLYWYRQILGQGPELLVQFQDESVVDDSQLPKDRFSAERLKGVDSTLKIQPAELGDSAMYLCASSSMSGSYGYTFGSGTRLTVV.

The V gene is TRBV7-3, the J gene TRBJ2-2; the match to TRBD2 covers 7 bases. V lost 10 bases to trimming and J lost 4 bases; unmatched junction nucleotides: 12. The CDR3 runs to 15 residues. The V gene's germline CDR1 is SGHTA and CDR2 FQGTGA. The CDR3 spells CATSPFGTTTGELFF. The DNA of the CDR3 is TGTGCCACCTCTCCATTTGGGACTACCACCGGGGAGCTGTTTTTT.

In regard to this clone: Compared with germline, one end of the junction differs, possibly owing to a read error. This CDR3 is CASSFQLGNTDTQYF. CDR3 sequence (DNA): TGTGCTAGCAGCTTCCAACTAGGGAACACAGATACGCAGTATTTT. The rearrangement joins TRBV7-7 to TRBJ2-3, with D maybe TRBD2 (5 bases). Germline V gene data show CDR1 as SSHAT and CDR2 as FNYEAQ (reference sequence). This CDR3 contains 15 residues.

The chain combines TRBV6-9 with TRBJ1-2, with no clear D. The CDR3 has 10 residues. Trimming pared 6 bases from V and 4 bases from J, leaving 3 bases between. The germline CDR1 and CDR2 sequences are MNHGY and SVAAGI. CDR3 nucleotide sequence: TGTGCCAGCAGGCGCTATGGCTACACCTTC. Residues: CASRRYGYTF.

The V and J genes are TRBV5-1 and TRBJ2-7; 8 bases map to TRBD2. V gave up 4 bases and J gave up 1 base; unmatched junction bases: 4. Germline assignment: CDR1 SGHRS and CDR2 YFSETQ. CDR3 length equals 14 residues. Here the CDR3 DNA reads TGCGCCAGCAGCCGAATAGCGGGGTCCTACGAGCAGTACTTC. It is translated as CASSRIAGSYEQYF.

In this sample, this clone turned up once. The CDR3 DNA reads as TGTGCCAGCAGCCGCTGGGAGGAGCTCTCAAAGCAGTACTTC. It encodes CASSRWEELSKQYF. V usage is TRBV11-2 and J usage is TRBJ2-7; D possibly corresponds to TRBD2 (6 bases). In germline, CDR1 is SGHAT, CDR2 FQNNGV. V dropped 5 bases and J dropped 8 bases, with 19 bases sitting between them. CDR3 size: 14 residues.

CDR3 sequence: CASGPKGLAGEQSSYEQYV. The CDR3 nucleotides read TGTGCTAGTGGTCCGAAGGGGTTAGCGGGGGAGCAGAGCTCCTACGAGCAGTACGTC. The chain couples TRBV12-5 to TRBJ2-7; 9 nucleotides agree with TRBD2. The CDR3 runs to 19 residues. The junction had 17 bases not matched to a gene; V was cut back by 5 bases and J by 0 bases. Per the germline V gene, CDR1 is LGHNT and CDR2 is FRNRAP.

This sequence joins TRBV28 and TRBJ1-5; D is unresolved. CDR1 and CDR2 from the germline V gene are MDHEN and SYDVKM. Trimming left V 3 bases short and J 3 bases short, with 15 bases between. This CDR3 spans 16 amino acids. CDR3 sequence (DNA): TGTGCCAGCAGTTTTAGGAAAGCGCAGAACAATCAGCCCCAGCATTTT. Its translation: CASSFRKAQNNQPQHF.

The CDR3 sequence is CASSEGGVGGYTF. CDR3 DNA: TGTGCCAGCAGTGAGGGGGGAGTTGGTGGCTACACCTTC. The chain combines TRBV2 with TRBJ1-2; TRBD1 is a possible D gene (5 bases). Between the trimmed V and J ends, which lost 3 bases and 7 bases, there was a span of 12 bases. CDR3 size: 13 residues. Germline lookup yields CDR1 SNHLY and CDR2 FYNNEI.

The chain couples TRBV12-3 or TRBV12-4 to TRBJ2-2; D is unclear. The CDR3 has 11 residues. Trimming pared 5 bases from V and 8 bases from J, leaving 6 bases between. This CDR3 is CASSGEGELFF. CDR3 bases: TGTGCCAGCAGTGGAGAGGGGGAGCTGTTTTTT.

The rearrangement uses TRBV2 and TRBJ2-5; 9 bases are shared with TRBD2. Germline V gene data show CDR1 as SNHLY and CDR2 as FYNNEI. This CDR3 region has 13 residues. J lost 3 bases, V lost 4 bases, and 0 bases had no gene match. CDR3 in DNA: TGTGCCAGCAGTGGACTAGCGGAAGAGACCCAGTACTTC. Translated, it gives CASSGLAEETQYF.

CDR3: CATSDSGQGTYNEQFF. The CDR3 nucleotides are TGTGCCACCAGTGATTCCGGACAGGGGACCTACAATGAGCAGTTCTTC. The V and J genes are TRBV24-1 and TRBJ2-1; 9 bases match TRBD1. This CDR3 spans 16 amino acids. V shed 2 bases, J shed 2 bases, and the junction held 3 bases outside the gene matches. CDR1 is KGHDR and CDR2 is SFDVKD in the germline V gene.

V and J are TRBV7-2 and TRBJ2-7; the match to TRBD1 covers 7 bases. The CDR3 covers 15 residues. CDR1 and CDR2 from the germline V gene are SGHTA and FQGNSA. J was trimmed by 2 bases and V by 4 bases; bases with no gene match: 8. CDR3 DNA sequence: TGTGCCAGCAGCTCGAGGGGGCCGGACCCCTACGAGCAGTACTTC. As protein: CASSSRGPDPYEQYF.

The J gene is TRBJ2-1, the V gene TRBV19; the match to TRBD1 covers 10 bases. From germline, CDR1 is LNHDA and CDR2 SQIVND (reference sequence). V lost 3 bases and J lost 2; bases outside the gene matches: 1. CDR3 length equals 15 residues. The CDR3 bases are TGTGCCAGTAGTATCGGGACAGGGGCCTACAATGAGCAGTTCTTC. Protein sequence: CASSIGTGAYNEQFF. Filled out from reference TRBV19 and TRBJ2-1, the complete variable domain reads DGGITQSPKYLFRKEGQNVTLSCEQNLNHDAMYWYRQDPGQGLRLIYYSQIVNDFQKGDIAEGYSVSREKKESFPLTVTSAQKNPTAFYLCASSIGTGAYNEQFFGPGTRLTVL.

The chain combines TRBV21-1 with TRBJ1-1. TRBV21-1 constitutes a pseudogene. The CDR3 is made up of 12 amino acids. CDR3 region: CASRNSLAEAFF. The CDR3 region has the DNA TGTGCCAGCAGAAATTCCCTCGCTGAAGCTTTCTTT.

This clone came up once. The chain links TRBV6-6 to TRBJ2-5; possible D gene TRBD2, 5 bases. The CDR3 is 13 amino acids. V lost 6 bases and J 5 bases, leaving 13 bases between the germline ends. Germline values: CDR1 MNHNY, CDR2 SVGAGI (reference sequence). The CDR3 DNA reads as TGTGCCAGCAGCCTCAGAGGGAGCGAGACCCAGTACTTC. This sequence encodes CASSLRGSETQYF.

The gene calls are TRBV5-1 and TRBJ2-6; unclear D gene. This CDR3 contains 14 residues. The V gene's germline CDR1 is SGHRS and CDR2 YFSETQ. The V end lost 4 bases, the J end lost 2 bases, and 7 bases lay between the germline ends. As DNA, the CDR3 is TGCGCCAGCAGCCAGGTAGCTGGGGCCAACGTCCTGACTTTC. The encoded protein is CASSQVAGANVLTF.

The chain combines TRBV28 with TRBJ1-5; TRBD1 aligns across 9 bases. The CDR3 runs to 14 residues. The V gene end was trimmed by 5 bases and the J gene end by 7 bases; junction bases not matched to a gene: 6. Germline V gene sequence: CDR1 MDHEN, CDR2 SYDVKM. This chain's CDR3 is CASSNRGQGQPQHF. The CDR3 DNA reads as TGTGCCAGCAGTAACAGGGGGCAGGGGCAGCCCCAGCATTTT.

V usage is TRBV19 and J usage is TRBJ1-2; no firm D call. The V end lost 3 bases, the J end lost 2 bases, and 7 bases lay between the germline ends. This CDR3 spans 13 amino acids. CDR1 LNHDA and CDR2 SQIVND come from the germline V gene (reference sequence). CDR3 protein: CASSIEVNYGYTF. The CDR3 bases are TGTGCCAGTAGTATTGAGGTCAACTATGGCTACACCTTC.

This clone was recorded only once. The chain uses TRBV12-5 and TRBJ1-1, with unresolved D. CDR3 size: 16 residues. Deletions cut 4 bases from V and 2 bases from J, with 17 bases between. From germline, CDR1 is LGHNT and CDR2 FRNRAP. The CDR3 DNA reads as TGTGCTAGTGGTTCTCTCAGGAAGCCCCCCAACACTGAAGCTTTCTTT. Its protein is CASGSLRKPPNTEAFF.